One sample yielded the 16 T cell receptor beta chains listed below, sequenced in a study of PD-L1 blockade in urothelial cancer. The method was immunoSEQ multiplex PCR; TCRdb's version includes in-frame clones alone and lacks a portion of them. The table shows about 24,000 clones, with roughly 85% occurring only once. The starting material was PBMCs, obtained around atezolizumab (anti-PD-L1) treatment. The source of these receptors is a man in his forties or fifties with urothelial cancer.

The chain combines TRBV11-2 with TRBJ2-3, with 9 bases identical to TRBD1. Germline V lookup: CDR1 SGHAT, CDR2 FQNNGV. The CDR3 extends over 14 amino acids. After removal of 5 bases from V and 5 bases from J, the junction contained 5 bases not matched to a gene. The CDR3 reads CASSLQGAEDTQYF. CDR3 bases: TGTGCCAGCAGCCTACAGGGGGCGGAAGATACGCAGTATTTT.

J is TRBJ1-3 and V is TRBV5-6; D call uncertain. V lost 0 bases and J 0 bases, leaving 13 bases between the germline ends. Germline CDR1 and CDR2: SGHDT and YYEEEE. This CDR3 has 17 amino acids. The CDR3 region has the DNA TGTGCCAGCAGCTTGGTAGACCAGGTTATCTCTGGAAACACCATATATTTT. It yields the protein CASSLVDQVISGNTIYF.

Only one count was recorded for this clone. The V gene is TRBV6-1, the J gene TRBJ1-1; D is unresolved. The CDR3 runs to 16 residues. V was shortened by 0 bases and J by 1 base, with 12 bases between the two germline ends. In germline, CDR1 is MNHNS, CDR2 SASEGT. DNA of the CDR3: TGTGCCAGCAGTGAAGCCCCTGATTTAGCGAACACTGAAGCTTTCTTT. Translated, it gives CASSEAPDLANTEAFF.

This clone has only one observation. The chain employs TRBV6-5 and TRBJ2-7, with D tentatively TRBD1 (5 bases). Germline V gene lookup returns CDR1 MNHEY and CDR2 SVGAGI. V was cut by 3 bases and J by 1 base, with 13 bases left in between. CDR3 length equals 15 residues. CDR3 amino acids: CASSYRQGRSYEQYF. CDR3 nucleotides: TGTGCCAGCAGTTATCGGCAGGGTAGGTCCTACGAGCAGTACTTC.

This chain links TRBV6-5 with TRBJ2-5; D perhaps matches TRBD2 (6 bases). Trimming pared 0 bases from V and 3 bases from J, leaving 14 bases between. The germline CDR1 and CDR2 sequences are MNHEY and SVGAGI. This CDR3 region has 16 residues. The CDR3 nucleotides read TGTGCCAGCAGTTACTCGGGTCTAGCGCGGGAAGAGACCCAGTACTTC. Protein product: CASSYSGLAREETQYF.

Only a few counts were recorded for this clone. The chain is built from TRBV7-9 and TRBJ2-5, with 13 positions matching TRBD2. The germline V gene encodes CDR1 SEHNR and CDR2 FQNEAQ (reference sequence). J gave up 1 base and V 2 bases, and 4 bases lay outside the gene matches. The CDR3 has 17 residues. The CDR3 loop reads CASSLQTSGGIQETQYF. In DNA, the CDR3 is TGTGCCAGCAGCTTACAGACTAGCGGGGGGATCCAAGAGACCCAGTACTTC.

The DNA of the CDR3 is TGCGCCAGCAGTACAGGGGGCGACCAAGAGACCCAGTACTTC. This gives the protein CASSTGGDQETQYF. This rearrangement joins TRBV4-3 to TRBJ2-5, with 9 bases matching TRBD1. The CDR3 is 14 amino acids. Germline V gives CDR1 LGHNA, CDR2 YSLEER. The V gene end was trimmed by 6 bases and the J gene end by 0 bases; junction bases not matched to a gene: 2.

This clone has just one count. The chain uses TRBV11-2 and TRBJ2-7, with TRBD1 as a possible D gene (5 bases). With 3 bases removed from V and 4 bases from J, the gap between germline ends came to 13 bases. CDR1 and CDR2 from the germline V gene are SGHAT and FQNNGV. The CDR3 runs to 14 residues. In DNA form, the CDR3 reads TGTGCCAGCAGCTTCCGTGACAGAACGTACGAGCAGTACTTC. It encodes CASSFRDRTYEQYF.

The chain's CDR3 is CASSSQTYEQYF. The CDR3 DNA sequence: TGTGCCAGCAGCTCCCAAACCTACGAGCAGTACTTC. J is TRBJ2-7 and V is TRBV11-2; no definite D call. CDR1 and CDR2 (germline): SGHAT, FQNNGV. This CDR3 spans 12 amino acids. V lost 4 bases and J lost 2, with 6 bases in between.

V is TRBV5-8 and J is TRBJ2-2; 12 bases agree with TRBD2. The CDR3 spans 17 residues. The germline gives CDR1 SGHTS, CDR2 YDEGEE. Trimming removed 3 bases from V and 6 bases from J; junction bases left unmatched: 9. As DNA, the CDR3 is TGTGCCAGCAGCTCGGGACTAGCGGGCGAAGGCCCCGGGGAGCTGTTTTTT. Translation gives CASSSGLAGEGPGELFF.

The rearrangement links TRBV21-1 to TRBJ1-5; the table's D gene call, TRBD1, was not cross checked with the DNA. TRBV21-1 is deemed a pseudogene. The CDR3 length is 20 residues. The chain's CDR3 is CASSSPNRTGDHGGNQPQHF. CDR3 DNA: TGTGCCAGCAGCTCCCCAAACCGGACAGGGGACCATGGGGGCAATCAGCCCCAGCATTTT.

This chain's CDR3 is CASSHRLDYTGELFF. The DNA for the CDR3 is TGCGCCAGCAGCCACCGACTCGATTACACCGGGGAGCTGTTTTTT. J is TRBJ2-2 and V is TRBV4-1; D remains ambiguous. With 3 bases removed from V and 3 bases from J, the gap between germline ends came to 11 bases. From germline, CDR1 is MGHRA and CDR2 YSYEKL. The CDR3 totals 15 residues.

The chain recombines TRBV5-5 with TRBJ2-3; D is possibly TRBD1 (5 bases). The CDR3 is made up of 13 amino acids. Trimming took 4 bases from V and 2 from J, leaving 8 bases between them. Germline V lookup: CDR1 SGHKS, CDR2 YYEKEE (reference sequence). The CDR3 region is CASSLTDTDTQYF. In DNA, the CDR3 is TGTGCCAGCAGCCTGACAGACACAGATACGCAGTATTTT. Filled out from reference TRBV5-5 and TRBJ2-3, the complete variable domain reads DAGVTQSPTHLIKTRGQQVTLRCSPISGHKSVSWYQQVLGQGPQFIFQYYEKEERGRGNFPDRFSARQFPNYSSELNVNALLLGDSALYLCASSLTDTDTQYFGPGTRLTVL.

This clone was recorded only once. The chain has TRBV2 and TRBJ2-5; D is undetermined. The CDR3 length is 15 residues. CDR1 is SNHLY, CDR2 FYNNEI, per germline. V lost 6 bases, J lost 4 bases, and 18 bases lay in between. The CDR3: CASRDTSRMGETQYF. The CDR3 coding sequence is TGTGCCAGCAGAGACACCAGCAGGATGGGAGAGACCCAGTACTTC.

The CDR3 here is CATTSVGTDTQYF. The CDR3 region has the DNA TGTGCCACGACTAGCGTTGGCACAGATACGCAGTATTTT. This chain connects TRBV10-3 to TRBJ2-3; 8 bases agree with TRBD2. Trimming cost V 10 bases and J 1 base; bases outside gene matches: 4. This CDR3 is built from 13 residues. CDR1 is ENHRY and CDR2 is SYGVKD in the germline V gene.

The CDR3 bases are TGTGCCTGGAGTGTACTCTACCGATCCCAAGAGACCCAGTACTTC. Translating it yields CAWSVLYRSQETQYF. The chain combines TRBV30 with TRBJ2-5; D gene ambiguous. The germline gives CDR1 GTSNPN, CDR2 SVGIG (reference sequence). The V and J ends lost 0 bases and 1 base respectively, with 12 bases between them. There are 15 residues in the CDR3.